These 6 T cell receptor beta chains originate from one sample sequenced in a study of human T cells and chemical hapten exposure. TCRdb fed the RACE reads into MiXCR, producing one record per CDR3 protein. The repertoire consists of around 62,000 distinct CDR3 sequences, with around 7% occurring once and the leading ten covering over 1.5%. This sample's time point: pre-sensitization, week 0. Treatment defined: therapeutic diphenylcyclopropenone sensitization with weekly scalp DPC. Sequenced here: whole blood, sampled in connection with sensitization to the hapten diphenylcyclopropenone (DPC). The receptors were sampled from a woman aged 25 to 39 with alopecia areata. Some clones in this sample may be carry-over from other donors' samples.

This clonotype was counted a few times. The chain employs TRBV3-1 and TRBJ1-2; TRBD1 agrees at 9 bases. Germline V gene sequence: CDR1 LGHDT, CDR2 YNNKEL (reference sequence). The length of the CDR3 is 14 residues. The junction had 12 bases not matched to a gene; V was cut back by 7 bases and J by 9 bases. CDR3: CASTKSGTGSRYTF. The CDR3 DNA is TGTGCCAGCACCAAGAGCGGGACAGGGTCCCGCTACACCTTC.

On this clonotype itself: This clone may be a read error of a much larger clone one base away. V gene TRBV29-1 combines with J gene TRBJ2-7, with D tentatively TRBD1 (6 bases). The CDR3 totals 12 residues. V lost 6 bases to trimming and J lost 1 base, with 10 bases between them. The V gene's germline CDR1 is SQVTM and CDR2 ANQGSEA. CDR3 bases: TGCAGCGTACGGACAGAATCCTACGAGCAGTACTTC. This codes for CSVRTESYEQYF.

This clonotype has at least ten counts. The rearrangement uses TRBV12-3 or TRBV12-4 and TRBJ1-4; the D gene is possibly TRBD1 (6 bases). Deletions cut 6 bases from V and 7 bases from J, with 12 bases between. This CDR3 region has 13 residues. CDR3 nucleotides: TGTGCCAGCAGAACAGGGAGCGGTGAAAAACTGTTTTTT. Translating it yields CASRTGSGEKLFF.

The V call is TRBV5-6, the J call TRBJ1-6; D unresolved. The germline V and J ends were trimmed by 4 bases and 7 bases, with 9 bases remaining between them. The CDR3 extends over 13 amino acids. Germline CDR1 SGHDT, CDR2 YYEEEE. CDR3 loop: CASSLTTNSPLHF. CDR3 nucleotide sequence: TGTGCCAGCAGCCTGACCACCAATTCACCCCTCCACTTT. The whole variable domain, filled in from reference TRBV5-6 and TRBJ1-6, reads DAGVTQSPTHLIKTRGQQVTLRCSPKSGHDTVSWYQQALGQGPQFIFQYYEEEERQRGNFPDRFSGHQFPNYSSELNVNALLLGDSALYLCASSLTTNSPLHFGNGTRLTVT.

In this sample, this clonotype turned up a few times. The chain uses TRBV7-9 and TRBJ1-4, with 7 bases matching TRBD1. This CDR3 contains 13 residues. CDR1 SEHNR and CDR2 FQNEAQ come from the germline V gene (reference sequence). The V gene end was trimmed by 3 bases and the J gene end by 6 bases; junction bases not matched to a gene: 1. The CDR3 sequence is CASSFQGDEKLFF. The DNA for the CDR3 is TGTGCCAGCAGCTTTCAGGGGGATGAAAAACTGTTTTTT.

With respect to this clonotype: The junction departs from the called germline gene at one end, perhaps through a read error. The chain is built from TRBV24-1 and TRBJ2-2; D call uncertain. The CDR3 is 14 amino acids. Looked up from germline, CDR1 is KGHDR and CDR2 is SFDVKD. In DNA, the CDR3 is TGTGTCACCAGTGAAAAGGGAAAGGCAGGGGAGCTGTTTTTT. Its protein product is CVTSEKGKAGELFF.